The clone carrying this T cell receptor (beta chain) was observed at least ten times. The antigen is not known. The entry originates in a study of T-cell reconstitution after alpha-beta-depleted transplantation in children. For TCRbeta, the library was prepared with unique molecular identifiers. TCRdb reprocessed the PCR reads via MiXCR and lists one record per CDR3 protein. The profile shows about 240,000 distinct CDR3 sequences, roughly a quarter of them singletons. Notes on the study in general: Among T cells one year after transplant, newly produced cells accounted for most counts and diversity. Where alpha-beta T cells came from about two months after transplant was reportedly several hundred expanded graft clones. Some patients' high day-60 TCRbeta diversity was traced to surviving recipient T cells and thymic progenitors.

This CDR3 contains 13 residues. Germline V gene lookup returns CDR1 SEHNR and CDR2 FQNEAQ (reference sequence). V gave up 4 bases and J gave up 4 bases, with 11 bases separating them. The source is a girl between 2 and 10 years old with Fanconi anemia, due to receive a stem cell transplant. Material: PBMCs, obtained before TCRalphabeta/CD19-depleted stem cell transplant. The rearrangement uses TRBV7-9 and TRBJ2-7; D gene uncertain. This chain's CDR3 is CASSSRSRYEQYF. The CDR3 nucleotides are TGTGCCAGCAGCTCTCGAAGCAGGTACGAGCAGTACTTC.